This T cell receptor beta chain was sequenced for a study of T cells in Graves' hyperthyroidism and ophthalmopathy. The length of the CDR3 is 11 residues. Looked up from germline, CDR1 is SQVTM and CDR2 is ANQGSEA. Trimming took off 5 bases at V and 4 bases at J, with 9 bases between the two ends. Amplification of TCR beta CDR3 regions used RNA as the template. HTBI primers were used for first-round RT-PCR of the TCR CDR3. TCRdb reprocessed the multiplex PCR reads with MiXCR, giving one entry per CDR3 protein. Among approximately 500,000 distinct CDR3 sequences listed, 35% to 55% were seen once. This clonotype came up a few times. Graves' hyperthyroidism is called stable when ophthalmopathy does not progress within 18 months. Hyperthyroidism in the patients, aged 18 to 65, was newly diagnosed and under 2 months in duration. A patient was excluded if there was uncontrolled infection, other autoimmune disease, pregnancy or lactation.

V and J are TRBV29-1 and TRBJ2-7; D call uncertain. The receptor was derived from a woman between 18 and 29 years old with Graves' hyperthyroidism. Sequencing input: peripheral blood or thyroid tissue (not recorded which). CDR3 in DNA: TGCAGCGTTCGTCCGAGTTACGAGCAGTACTTC. This encodes CSVRPSYEQYF.